Following are 10 T cell receptor beta chains from one sample sequenced in a study of beta chain features in type 1 diabetes. Whole-study findings and limits: Significant though moderate, a shortening of TCRB CDR3s appeared in all four CD4+ subsets of Type 1 diabetes patients.

These receptors' targets are unknown. The authors reverse transcribed all of the isolated RNA, so sequencing captured expressed TCRB transcripts. Profiled with immunoSEQ multiplex PCR; TCRdb holds only in-frame clones, not every one. The sample lists 150,000 to 200,000 clones; about 63% were seen once. Sequences were obtained from naive CD4+ T cells from blood. All receptors come from a man aged 25 to 40 with type 1 diabetes.

The sample holds a few counts of this clone. The gene calls are TRBV4-3 and TRBJ2-7; D is perhaps TRBD2 (6 bases). V shed 2 bases and J shed 2 bases, with 13 bases lying between them. Germline V gives CDR1 LGHNA, CDR2 YSLEER. The CDR3 is 15 amino acids. The CDR3 DNA reads TGCGCCAGCAGCCAATCGAGGGGACTGACCTACGAGCAGTACTTC. Encoded protein: CASSQSRGLTYEQYF.

The chain joins TRBV28 to TRBJ2-6; 8 nucleotides match TRBD1. The germline CDR1 and CDR2 sequences are MDHEN and SYDVKM. The CDR3 is made up of 18 amino acids. V was clipped by 6 bases and J by 0 bases; unmatched bases: 10. The CDR3 region has the DNA TGTGCCAGCAGCGCTTCGTCAGGGGGCACCTCTGGGGCCAACGTCCTGACTTTC. It yields the protein CASSASSGGTSGANVLTF.

The CDR3 region has the DNA TGCGCCAGCTTAGAGTTCGCAGGGGCCGCAGATACGCAGTATTTT. Its translation is CASLEFAGAADTQYF. The chain has TRBV5-1 and TRBJ2-3, with a possible D match to TRBD1 (6 bases). Germline V lookup: CDR1 SGHRS, CDR2 YFSETQ. This CDR3 contains 15 residues. The V end lost 7 bases, the J end lost 4 bases, and 19 bases lay between the germline ends.

V and J are TRBV9 and TRBJ2-1; 12 bases are shared with TRBD2. Germline V gene sequence: CDR1 SGDLS, CDR2 YYNGEE. V lost 0 bases and J lost 4; bases outside the gene matches: 2. CDR3 length equals 16 residues. The CDR3 region has the DNA TGTGCCAGCAGCGTAGTGGGACTAGCGGGTTACAATGAGCAGTTCTTC. It translates to CASSVVGLAGYNEQFF.

This clone was seen more than once but under ten times. V and J are TRBV6-6 and TRBJ1-3, with unresolved D. Trimming shortened V by 6 bases and J by 0 bases, and 9 bases separated the two germline ends. The CDR3 loop spans 14 amino acids. The germline CDR1 and CDR2 sequences are MNHNY and SVGAGI (reference sequence). The CDR3 coding sequence is TGTGCCAGCAGCGACGGTCTCTCTGGAAACACCATATATTTT. This gives the protein CASSDGLSGNTIYF.

The chain recombines TRBV7-2 with TRBJ2-7; 7 bases match TRBD1. This CDR3 comprises 13 residues. Germline CDR1 SGHTA, CDR2 FQGNSA. Trimming cost V 4 bases and J 6 bases; bases outside gene matches: 6. The CDR3 DNA is TGTGCCAGCAGCTCGGGACAGACTACCGAGCAGTACTTC. Encoded protein: CASSSGQTTEQYF.

The rearrangement joins TRBV10-3 to TRBJ2-1; 7 nucleotides line up with TRBD1. CDR1 is ENHRY and CDR2 is SYGVKD in the germline V gene. The CDR3 has 17 amino acids. V shed 3 bases and J 8 bases; nucleotides not matched to a gene: 16. Written as DNA, the CDR3 is TGTGCCATCAGTGAACAAAGACAGGGATCTTCTTCATATGAGCAGTTCTTC. Encoded protein: CAISEQRQGSSSYEQFF.

This clone was counted a few times. The chain uses TRBV10-3 and TRBJ2-5; TRBD1 matches 8 bases. Germline V gene lookup returns CDR1 ENHRY and CDR2 SYGVKD. V shed 3 bases and J 2 bases; nucleotides not matched to a gene: 8. The CDR3 is 16 residues long. Here the CDR3 reads CAISEGTGGSQETQYF. CDR3 DNA sequence: TGTGCCATCAGTGAAGGAACAGGGGGTTCGCAAGAGACCCAGTACTTC.

This rearrangement joins TRBV2 to TRBJ2-2; perhaps TRBD2 as D (5 bases). The CDR3 sequence is 12 residues long. V shed 6 bases and J shed 4 bases, with 6 bases lying between them. Per the germline V gene, CDR1 is SNHLY and CDR2 is FYNNEI. CDR3 sequence (DNA): TGTGCCAGCAGAGGACTCACCGGGGAGCTGTTTTTT. Translated: CASRGLTGELFF.

This clone appeared a few times. The rearrangement joins TRBV30 to TRBJ2-1, with a tentative D call TRBD2 (5 bases). The CDR3 runs 12 residues. V was cut by 4 bases and J by 12 bases, with 16 bases left in between. Germline V lookup: CDR1 GTSNPN, CDR2 SVGIG (reference sequence). CDR3 loop: CAWIPPSGLQFF. CDR3 coding DNA: TGTGCCTGGATCCCTCCCAGCGGACTGCAGTTCTTC.